Listed below are T cell receptor beta chains from one sample, sequenced in a study of identical twins. TCRdb re-called the 5' RACE reads with MiXCR, one entry per CDR3 protein. The sample shows 1.5 million to 2 million distinct CDR3 sequences, around 33% of them seen only once. Sequences were obtained from cord blood. The receptors were gathered from a newborn girl in good health. Both conserved end residues are part of each CDR3. The D gene is left open where the match is weak. Not all rows give a size; the values are once, few, many and, for expanded clones, a class.

TRBJ2-5 13 NA TRBV7-2 many TGTGCCAGCAGCTTGGCAAGTCGGGAGACCCAGTACTTC CASSLASRETQYF
TRBJ2-5 13 TRBD2 TRBV20-1 NA TGCAGTGCCGCGCCGGGGGGGCCGGAAGAGCAGTACTTC CSAAPGGPEEQYF
TRBJ2-7 14 NA TRBV6-6 NA TGTGCCAGCAGTTACTACAGAAGCTCCTACGAGCAGTACTTC CASSYYRSSYEQYF
TRBJ2-3 16 TRBD2 TRBV7-2 NA TGTGCCAGCAGCTTTACTAGCGTCGCTGGCACAGATGCGCAGTATTTT CASSFTSVAGTDAQYF
TRBJ2-7 14 TRBD2 TRBV20-1 NA TGCAGTGCTAGAGATCGGGGGGGTTACTACGAGCAGTACTTC CSARDRGGYYEQYF
TRBJ1-5 15 NA TRBV6-5 few TGTGCCAGCAGTTCCGGACGATATAGCAATCAGCCCCAGCATTTT CASSSGRYSNQPQHF
TRBJ1-2 12 NA TRBV2 few TGTGCCATCCCGACTGGAGTTTATGGCTACACCTTC CAIPTGVYGYTF
TRBJ2-7 15 NA TRBV5-1 few TGCGCCAGCAGCCGTCCGGGACGGAGCTCCTACGAGCAGTACTTC CASSRPGRSSYEQYF
TRBJ2-3 16 TRBD1 TRBV28 few TGTGCCAGCAGTGAGCCTGACAGGGGAAGCACAGATACGCAGTATTTT CASSEPDRGSTDTQYF
TRBJ2-3 13 NA TRBV12-3/TRBV12-4 few TGTGCCAGCAGCCATGGGGGGAGAGATACGCAGTATTTT CASSHGGRDTQYF
TRBJ2-7 14 NA TRBV5-5 few TGTGCCAGCAGCTTGGAACTATTCTCCTACGAGCAGTACTTC CASSLELFSYEQYF
TRBJ2-4 14 TRBD1 TRBV5-1 many TGCGCCAGCAGCTTGGAAGGACAGGAAAACATTCAGTACTTC CASSLEGQENIQYF
TRBJ2-7 14 NA TRBV20-1 few TGCAGTGCTAAGAAGCGGGTGCACTCCTACGAGCAGTACTTC CSAKKRVHSYEQYF
TRBJ2-3 17 TRBD2 TRBV20-1 NA TGCAGTGCCGCGGGGTTAGCGGGGCGGACTAGCACAGATACGCAGTATTTT CSAAGLAGRTSTDTQYF
TRBJ2-7 17 NA TRBV7-7 NA TGTGCTAGCAGCTCCTCCACTAGCCCCCTCTCCTACAATGAGCAGTACTTC CASSSSTSPLSYNEQYF
TRBJ1-2 14 TRBD1 TRBV2 few TGTGCCAGCGCCCGGACAGGGACCAACTATGGCTACACCTTC CASARTGTNYGYTF
TRBJ2-4 16 TRBD2 TRBV3-1 NA TGTGCCAGCAGTCTCATCGGGGGGGCCACCAAAAACATTCAGTACTTC CASSLIGGATKNIQYF
TRBJ2-1 14 TRBD2 TRBV20-1 NA TGCAGTGCTAACGGGGGGGCCGGATTCAATGAGCAGTTCTTC CSANGGAGFNEQFF
TRBJ2-1 14 NA TRBV28 few TGTGCCAGCAGTTTGTTCAGCGGGTACAATGAGCAGTTCTTC CASSLFSGYNEQFF
TRBJ2-7 13 NA TRBV30 NA TGTGCCTGGAGCGGCGGGCGCTACTACGAGCAGTACTTC CAWSGGRYYEQYF
TRBJ1-3 14 NA TRBV12-3/TRBV12-4 NA TGTGCCAGCAGAGATAGTAGCTCTGGAAACACCATATATTTT CASRDSSSGNTIYF
TRBJ2-5 16 NA TRBV4-2 few TGTGCCAGCAGCCAAGATGACCTAGCTTCCCCTCGCGGGCAGTACTTC CASSQDDLASPRGQYF